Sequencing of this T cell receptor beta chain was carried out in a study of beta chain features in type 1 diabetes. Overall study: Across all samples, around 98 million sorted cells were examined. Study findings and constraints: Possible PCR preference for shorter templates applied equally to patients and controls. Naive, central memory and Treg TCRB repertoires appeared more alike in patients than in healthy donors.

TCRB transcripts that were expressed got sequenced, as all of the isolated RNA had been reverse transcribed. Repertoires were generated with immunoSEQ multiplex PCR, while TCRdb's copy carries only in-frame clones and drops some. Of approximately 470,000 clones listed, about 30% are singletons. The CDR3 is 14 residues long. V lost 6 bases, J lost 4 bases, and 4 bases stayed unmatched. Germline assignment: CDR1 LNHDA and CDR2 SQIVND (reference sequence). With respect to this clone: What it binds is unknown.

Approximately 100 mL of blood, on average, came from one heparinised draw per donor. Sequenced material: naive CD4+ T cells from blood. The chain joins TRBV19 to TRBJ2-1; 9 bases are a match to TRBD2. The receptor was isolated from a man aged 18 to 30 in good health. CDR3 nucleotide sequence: TGTGCCAGTAGACTAGCGGGCGGTTACAATGAGCAGTTCTTC. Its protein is CASRLAGGYNEQFF.